This TCR beta chain was documented in a study of identical twins. This clonotype was seen a few times. Per germline, CDR1 LNHNV and CDR2 YYDKDF (reference sequence). This CDR3 spans 15 amino acids. V lost 5 bases to trimming and J lost 0 bases, with 13 bases between them. TCRdb analysed the 5' RACE reads with MiXCR anew, one entry per CDR3 protein. Seen here are about 470,000 distinct CDR3 sequences, 20% to 25% observed once, and the top ten hold approximately 2.9%. The data also belong to a second study, concerning T cells expressing NK-cell markers.

Source material: CD4+ T cells sorted from blood. The chain joins TRBV15 to TRBJ1-1; the D is unclear. This receptor was taken from a woman aged 18-29 years in good health. For the CDR3, the DNA is TGTGCCACCAGCCCACCCGGCAGGCTGAACACTGAAGCTTTCTTT. Amino acids: CATSPPGRLNTEAFF.